This T cell receptor beta chain is from a study of CD8+ T cells in alopecia areata. On the study more broadly: The authors scored treated patients' severity by affected scalp percentage.

General observations from the study: Clonality in lesional scalp, especially alopecia totalis/universalis, exceeded that of normal scalp. Unlike in mice, where it was clearer, TCR sharing across patients was less clear, possibly HLA-related. Because of a solitary nonresponder, the connection of baseline CD8+ expansion to response stays uncertain.

On this clone itself: As yet, its antigen is unknown.

Between the trimmed V and J ends, which lost 3 bases and 6 bases, there was a span of 15 bases. Germline V gene sequence: CDR1 SNHLY, CDR2 FYNNEI. The CDR3 sequence is 15 residues long. The authors extracted RNA and reverse transcribed it into cDNA as the sequencing template. Measured with immunoSEQ multiplex PCR; TCRdb has only the in-frame clones, and not every one. The sample consists of roughly 250,000 clones, 60% of them appearing once. Treatment here: oral pan-JAK inhibitor, 5-10 mg twice daily. The chain combines TRBV2 with TRBJ2-4; D call uncertain. The receptor comes from a human donor with alopecia areata. The sample here was CD4+ T cells sorted from blood, taken around week 54, from a patient treated with tofacitinib. CDR3: CASSDGQARGNIQYF. The DNA of the CDR3 is TGTGCCAGCAGTGATGGCCAAGCCCGTGGAAACATTCAGTACTTC.